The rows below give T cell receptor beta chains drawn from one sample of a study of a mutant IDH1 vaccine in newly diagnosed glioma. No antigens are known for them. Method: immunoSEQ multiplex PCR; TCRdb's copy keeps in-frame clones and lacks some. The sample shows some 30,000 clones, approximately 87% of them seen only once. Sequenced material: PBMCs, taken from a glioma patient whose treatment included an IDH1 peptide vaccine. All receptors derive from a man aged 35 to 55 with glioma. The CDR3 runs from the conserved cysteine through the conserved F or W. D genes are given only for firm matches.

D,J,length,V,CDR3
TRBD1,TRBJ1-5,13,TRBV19,CASDRGSNQPQHF
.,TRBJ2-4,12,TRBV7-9,CASSSVEDIQYF
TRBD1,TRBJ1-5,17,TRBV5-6,CASSFRDRGRNNQPQHF
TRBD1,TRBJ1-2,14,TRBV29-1,CSVEDYNRGYGYTF
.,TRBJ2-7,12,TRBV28,CASSRLSYEQYF
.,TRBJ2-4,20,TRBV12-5,CASGLVYCTEEIVAKNIQYF
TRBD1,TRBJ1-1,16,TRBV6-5,CASSYYRGHMNTEAFF
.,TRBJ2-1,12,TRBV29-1,CSVWPRSGEQFF
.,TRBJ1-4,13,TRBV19,CASNQGSHEKLFF
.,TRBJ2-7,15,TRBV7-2,CASSSYSTAALAQYF
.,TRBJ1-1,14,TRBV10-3,CAISVTGRETEAFF
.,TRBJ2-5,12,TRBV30,CAWMGLQETQYF
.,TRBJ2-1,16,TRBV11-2,CASSPEGLSSYNEQFF
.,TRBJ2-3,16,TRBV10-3,CAISDGGTPQQDTQYF
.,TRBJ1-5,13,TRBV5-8,CASSLAADQPQHF
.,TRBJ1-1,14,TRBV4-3,CASSQDTTNTEAFF
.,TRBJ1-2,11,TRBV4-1,CASSLRGGYTF
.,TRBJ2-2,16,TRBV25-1,CASSVPGPANTGELFF
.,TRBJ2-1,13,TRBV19,CASSIGSNNEQFF
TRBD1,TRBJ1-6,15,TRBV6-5,CASRRTGTGESPLHF
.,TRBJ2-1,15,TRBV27,CASSFRALRGAEQFF
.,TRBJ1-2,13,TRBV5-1,CASSFSRGGGYTF
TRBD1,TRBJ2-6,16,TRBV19,CASNRNKGQLTNVLTF
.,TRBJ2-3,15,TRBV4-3,CASSQEGVRSDTQYF
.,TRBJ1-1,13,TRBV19,CASSDRKNTEAFF
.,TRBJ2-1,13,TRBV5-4,CASSSVDYNEQFF
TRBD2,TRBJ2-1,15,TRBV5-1,CASQMGSGSYNEQFF
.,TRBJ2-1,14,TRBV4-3,CASSRVGGREKQFF
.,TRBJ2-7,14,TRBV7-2,CASSLDSVSYEQYF